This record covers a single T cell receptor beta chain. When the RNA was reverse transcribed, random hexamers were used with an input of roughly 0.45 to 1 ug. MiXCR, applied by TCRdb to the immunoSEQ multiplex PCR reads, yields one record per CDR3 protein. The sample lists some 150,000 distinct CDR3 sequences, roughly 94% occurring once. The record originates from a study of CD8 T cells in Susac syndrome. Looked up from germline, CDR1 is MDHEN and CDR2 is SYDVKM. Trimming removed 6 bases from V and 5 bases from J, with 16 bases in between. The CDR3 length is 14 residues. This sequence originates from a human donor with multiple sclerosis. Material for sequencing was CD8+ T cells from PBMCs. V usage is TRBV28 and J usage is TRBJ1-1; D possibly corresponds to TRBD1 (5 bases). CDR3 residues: CASSIIRDGTEAFF. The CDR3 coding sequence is TGTGCCAGCAGCATCATCAGGGATGGGACTGAAGCTTTCTTT. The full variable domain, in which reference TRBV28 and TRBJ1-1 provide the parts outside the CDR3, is DVKVTQSSRYLVKRTGEKVFLECVQDMDHENMFWYRQDPGLGLRLIYFSYDVKMKEKGDIPEGYSVSREKKERFSLILESASTNQTSMYLCASSIIRDGTEAFFGQGTRLTVV.